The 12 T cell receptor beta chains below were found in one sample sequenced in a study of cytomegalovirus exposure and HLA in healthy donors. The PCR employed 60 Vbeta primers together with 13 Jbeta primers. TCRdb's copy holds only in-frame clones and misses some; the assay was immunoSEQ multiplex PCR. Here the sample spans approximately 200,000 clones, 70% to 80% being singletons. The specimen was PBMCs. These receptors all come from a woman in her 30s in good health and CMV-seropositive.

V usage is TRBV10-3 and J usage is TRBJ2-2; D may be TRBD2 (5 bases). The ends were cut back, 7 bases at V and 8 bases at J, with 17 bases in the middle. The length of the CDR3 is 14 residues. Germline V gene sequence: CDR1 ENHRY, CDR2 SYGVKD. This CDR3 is CAINDKLGDGELFF. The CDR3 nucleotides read TGTGCCATCAATGATAAGTTGGGAGATGGGGAGCTGTTTTTT.

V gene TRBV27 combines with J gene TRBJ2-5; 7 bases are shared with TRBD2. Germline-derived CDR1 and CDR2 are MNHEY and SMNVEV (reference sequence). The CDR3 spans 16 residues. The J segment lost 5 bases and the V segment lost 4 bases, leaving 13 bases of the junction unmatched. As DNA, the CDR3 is TGTGCCAGCAGTTCCGTGACTAGTTTGGGGGGGGAGACCCAGTACTTC. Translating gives CASSSVTSLGGETQYF.

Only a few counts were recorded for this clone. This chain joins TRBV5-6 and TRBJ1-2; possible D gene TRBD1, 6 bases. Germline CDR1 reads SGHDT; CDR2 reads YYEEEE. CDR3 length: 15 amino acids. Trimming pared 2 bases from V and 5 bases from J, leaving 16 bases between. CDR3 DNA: TGTGCCAGCAGCTTATATGCAGGGGCCGGGTATGGCTACACCTTC. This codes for CASSLYAGAGYGYTF. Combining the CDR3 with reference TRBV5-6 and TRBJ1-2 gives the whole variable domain DAGVTQSPTHLIKTRGQQVTLRCSPKSGHDTVSWYQQALGQGPQFIFQYYEEEERQRGNFPDRFSGHQFPNYSSELNVNALLLGDSALYLCASSLYAGAGYGYTFGSGTRLTVV.

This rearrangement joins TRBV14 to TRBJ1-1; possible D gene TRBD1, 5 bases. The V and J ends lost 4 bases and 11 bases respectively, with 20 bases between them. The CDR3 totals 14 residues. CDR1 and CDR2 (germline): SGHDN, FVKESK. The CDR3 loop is CASSPPGLPDRAFF. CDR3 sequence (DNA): TGTGCCAGCAGCCCGCCGGGACTCCCTGATAGGGCTTTCTTT.

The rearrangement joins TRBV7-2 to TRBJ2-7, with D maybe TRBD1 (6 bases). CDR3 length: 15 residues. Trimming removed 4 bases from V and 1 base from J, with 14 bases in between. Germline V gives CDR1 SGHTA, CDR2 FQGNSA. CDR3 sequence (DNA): TGTGCCAGCAGCTGGGCCGCGCAGGGGTCCTACGAGCAGTACTTC. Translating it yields CASSWAAQGSYEQYF.

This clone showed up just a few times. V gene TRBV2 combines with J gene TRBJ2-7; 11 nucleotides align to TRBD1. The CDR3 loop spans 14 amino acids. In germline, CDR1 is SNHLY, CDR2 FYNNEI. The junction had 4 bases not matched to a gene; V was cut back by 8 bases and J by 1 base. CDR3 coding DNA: TGTGCCAGCGGTGGACAGGGGGCTTCCTACGAGCAGTACTTC. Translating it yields CASGGQGASYEQYF.

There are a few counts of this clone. The chain's CDR3 is CASSALWDSQETQYF. In nucleotides, the CDR3 is TGTGCCAGCAGTGCTCTATGGGACAGTCAAGAGACCCAGTACTTC. V usage is TRBV25-1 and J usage is TRBJ2-5; TRBD1 agrees at 7 bases. The CDR3 is 15 amino acids. CDR1 and CDR2 (germline): MGHDK, SYGVNS. V shed 4 bases and J 2 bases; nucleotides not matched to a gene: 7. The full variable domain, with the rest looked up from reference TRBV25-1 and TRBJ2-5, is EADIYQTPRYLVIGTGKKITLECSQTMGHDKMYWYQQDPGMELHLIHYSYGVNSTEKGDLSSESTVSRIRTEHFPLTLESARPSHTSQYLCASSALWDSQETQYFGPGTRLLVL.

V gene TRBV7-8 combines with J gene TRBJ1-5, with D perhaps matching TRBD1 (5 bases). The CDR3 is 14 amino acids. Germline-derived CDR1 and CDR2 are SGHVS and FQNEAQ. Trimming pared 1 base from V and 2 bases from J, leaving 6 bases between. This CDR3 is CASSLGGGNQPQHF. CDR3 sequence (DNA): TGTGCCAGCAGCTTAGGGGGGGGCAATCAGCCCCAGCATTTT.

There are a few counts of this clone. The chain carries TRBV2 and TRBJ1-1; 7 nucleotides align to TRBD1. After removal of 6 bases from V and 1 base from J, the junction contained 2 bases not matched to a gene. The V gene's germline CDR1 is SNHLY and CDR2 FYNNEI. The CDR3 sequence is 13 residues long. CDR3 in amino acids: CASRGQPNTEAFF. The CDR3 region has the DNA TGTGCCAGCAGGGGACAGCCGAACACTGAAGCTTTCTTT.

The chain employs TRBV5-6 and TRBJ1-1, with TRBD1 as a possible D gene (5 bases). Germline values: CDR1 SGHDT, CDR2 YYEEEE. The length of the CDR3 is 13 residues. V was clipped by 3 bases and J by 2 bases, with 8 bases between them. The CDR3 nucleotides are TGTGCCAGCAGCTCGACAGTAAACACTGAAGCTTTCTTT. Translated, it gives CASSSTVNTEAFF.

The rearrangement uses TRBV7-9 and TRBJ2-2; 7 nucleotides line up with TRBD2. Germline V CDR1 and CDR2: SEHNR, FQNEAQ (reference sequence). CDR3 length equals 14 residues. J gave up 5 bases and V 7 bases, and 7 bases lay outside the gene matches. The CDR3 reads CASIRPGGTGELFF. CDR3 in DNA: TGTGCCAGCATACGGCCGGGAGGAACCGGGGAGCTGTTTTTT. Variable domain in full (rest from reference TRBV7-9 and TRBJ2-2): DTGVSQNPRHKITKRGQNVTFRCDPISEHNRLYWYRQTLGQGPEFLTYFQNEAQLEKSRLLSDRFSAERPKGSFSTLEIQRTEQGDSAMYLCASIRPGGTGELFFGEGSRLTVL.

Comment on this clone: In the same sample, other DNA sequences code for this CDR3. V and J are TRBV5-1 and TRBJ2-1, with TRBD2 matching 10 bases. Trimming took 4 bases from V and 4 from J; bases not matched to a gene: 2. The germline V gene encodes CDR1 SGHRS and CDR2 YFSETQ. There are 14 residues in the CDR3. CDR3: CASSGSGGYNEQFF. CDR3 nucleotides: TGCGCCAGCAGCGGTAGCGGGGGGTACAATGAGCAGTTCTTC.